A selection of T cell receptor beta chains follows, all from one sample in a study of post-analysis software for immune sequencing data. MiXCR, applied by TCRdb to the PCR reads, yields one record per CDR3 protein. The data show hundreds of thousands of distinct CDR3 sequences, roughly 27% seen once. Sequencing input: blood. The source of these receptors is a girl aged 5 to 17 with multiple sclerosis. CDR3s include the opening cysteine and the closing phenylalanine or tryptophan. The order of the fields is V gene, clone size, D gene, J gene, CDR3 protein, CDR3 DNA. A D gene is named only where the DNA matches it firmly. Clone size is stated in some rows and not others, as once, few, many or a class when expanded.

TRBV20-1	few	TRBD1	TRBJ1-2	CSARDRQGGYTF	TGCAGTGCTAGAGACCGACAGGGCGGCTACACCTTC
TRBV7-2	-	-	TRBJ2-3	CASSADVDTQYF	TGTGCCAGCAGCGCGGACGTAGATACGCAGTATTTT
TRBV6-2/TRBV6-3	few	-	TRBJ1-1	CASSYVGTANAFF	TGTGCCAGCAGTTACGTAGGGACGGCGAATGCTTTCTTT
TRBV11-2	many	TRBD2	TRBJ2-1	CASSPGLAGVGEQFF	TGCGCCAGCAGTCCGGGACTAGCGGGAGTGGGGGAGCAGTTCTTC
TRBV7-2	many	-	TRBJ2-5	CASSLGGYQETQYF	TGTGCCAGCAGCTTAGGAGGGTACCAAGAGACCCAGTACTTC
TRBV14	-	-	TRBJ1-2	CASSHRGKARDGYTF	TGTGCCAGCAGCCACCGAGGTAAAGCACGGGATGGCTACACCTTC
TRBV5-1	few	TRBD2	TRBJ2-1	CASSSGLASPYNEQFF	TGCGCCAGCAGTTCGGGACTAGCGAGTCCCTACAATGAGCAGTTCTTC
TRBV4-3	many	TRBD2	TRBJ2-4	CASSHDPRREGLAKNIQYF	TGCGCCAGCAGCCACGATCCTCGGCGGGAGGGCTTAGCCAAAAACATTCAGTACTTC
TRBV2	-	-	TRBJ2-5	CASSQGQGQETQYF	TGTGCCAGCAGTCAAGGGCAGGGTCAAGAGACCCAGTACTTC
TRBV28	-	-	TRBJ2-7	CASREGLLYEQYF	TGTGCCAGCAGGGAGGGACTCCTCTACGAGCAGTACTTC
TRBV3-1	-	TRBD1	TRBJ1-1	CASSHFGQAGNTEAFF	TGTGCCAGCAGCCATTTCGGACAGGCAGGGAACACTGAAGCTTTCTTT
TRBV29-1	-	TRBD1	TRBJ2-1	CSVARQGRYNEQFF	TGCAGCGTTGCGCGACAGGGTCGGTACAATGAGCAGTTCTTC
TRBV15	-	-	TRBJ2-2	CATSRGEENTGELFF	TGTGCCACCAGCCGAGGTGAAGAGAACACCGGGGAGCTGTTTTTT
TRBV20-1	-	-	TRBJ2-3	CSATVILGYTDTQYF	TGCAGTGCTACAGTAATACTAGGATACACAGATACGCAGTATTTT
TRBV20-1	-	TRBD2	TRBJ2-5	CSARPDSGRGGRETQYF	TGCAGTGCTAGGCCGGACTCTGGACGCGGCGGGAGGGAGACCCAGTACTTC
TRBV19	-	TRBD1	TRBJ1-1	CASQTGETNTEAFF	TGTGCCAGTCAGACAGGGGAGACCAACACTGAAGCTTTCTTT
TRBV20-1	-	-	TRBJ2-3	CSAPSWAGTSTDTQYF	TGCAGTGCCCCCAGTTGGGCGGGAACAAGCACAGATACGCAGTATTTT
TRBV7-2	-	-	TRBJ2-1	CASSPEAGFGEQFF	TGTGCCAGCAGCCCCGAGGCGGGGTTTGGTGAGCAGTTCTTC
TRBV11-2	-	TRBD1	TRBJ1-2	CASSLGQGAIYGYTF	TGTGCCAGCAGCTTAGGACAGGGGGCTATCTACGGCTACACCTTC
TRBV29-1	many	-	TRBJ2-7	CSVEGVGHYEQYF	TGCAGCGTTGAAGGGGTGGGCCACTACGAGCAGTACTTC
TRBV12-3/TRBV12-4	-	TRBD1	TRBJ1-2	CASSLGQGDLYYGYTF	TGTGCCAGCAGTTTGGGTCAGGGGGATCTCTACTATGGCTACACCTTC
TRBV20-1	once	-	TRBJ2-5	CSARAPGGVTPNEQYF	TGCAGTGCTCGCGCCCCCGGCGGGGTCACGCCCAATGAGCAGTACTTC
TRBV9	few	TRBD2	TRBJ2-3	CASSVGTSGTTSTDTQYF	TGTGCCAGCAGCGTAGGGACTAGCGGGACGACTAGCACAGATACGCAGTATTTT
TRBV5-1	-	TRBD2	TRBJ2-3	CASSAVAGGYTDTQYF	TGCGCCAGCAGCGCAGTAGCGGGGGGGTACACAGATACGCAGTATTTT
TRBV20-1	-	TRBD2	TRBJ2-5	CSAPSTRTSGGGGTQYF	TGCAGTGCTCCATCAACCCGGACTAGCGGGGGCGGGGGGACCCAGTACTTC
TRBV5-1	-	-	TRBJ1-2	CASSFSEGHRSGYTF	TGCGCCAGCAGCTTTAGCGAGGGGCACCGGAGTGGCTACACCTTC
TRBV20-1	few	TRBD2	TRBJ2-1	CSASPASGKSYNEQFF	TGCAGTGCCAGTCCAGCTAGCGGGAAGTCCTACAATGAGCAGTTCTTC
TRBV7-9	many	TRBD2	TRBJ2-7	CASSSEREIYEQYF	TGTGCCAGCAGCTCTGAGCGGGAAATCTACGAGCAGTACTTC
TRBV7-9	few	-	TRBJ2-5	CASSSWLLPQKETQYF	TGTGCCAGCAGCTCCTGGCTGCTCCCGCAGAAAGAGACCCAGTACTTC
TRBV4-2	-	-	TRBJ2-1	CASSPRESSYNEQFF	TGTGCCAGCAGCCCCCGGGAGAGCTCCTACAATGAGCAGTTCTTC
TRBV29-1	-	TRBD1	TRBJ1-1	CSVQGQMNTEAFF	TGCAGCGTCCAGGGACAGATGAACACTGAAGCTTTCTTT
TRBV5-1	few	-	TRBJ1-2	CASSWTGGAGYGYTF	TGCGCCAGCAGCTGGACCGGGGGCGCGGGCTATGGCTACACCTTC
TRBV20-1	many	-	TRBJ2-3	CSAGPPAPSDTQYF	TGCAGTGCAGGCCCTCCGGCGCCCTCAGATACGCAGTATTTT
TRBV29-1	-	-	TRBJ1-1	CSVGVAGGDNSGTEAFF	TGCAGCGTGGGCGTAGCGGGAGGAGATAACAGTGGGACTGAAGCTTTCTTT
TRBV6-4	few	-	TRBJ2-7	CASSANGGNEQYF	TGTGCCAGCAGTGCAAACGGTGGGAACGAGCAGTACTTC
TRBV9	-	TRBD2	TRBJ2-1	CASSVLAGAPYNEQFF	TGTGCCAGCAGCGTTTTAGCGGGAGCCCCATACAATGAGCAGTTCTTC
TRBV7-9	-	-	TRBJ2-1	CASSPRSEETQFF	TGTGCCAGCAGCCCCAGGAGCGAAGAGACCCAGTTCTTC
TRBV4-3	-	-	TRBJ2-7	CASSQGETGSYEQYF	TGCGCCAGCAGCCAAGGGGAGACCGGGAGCTACGAGCAGTACTTC
TRBV20-1	-	TRBD1	TRBJ1-4	CSARGQPNEKLFF	TGCAGTGCTAGGGGACAGCCGAATGAAAAACTGTTTTTT
TRBV9	-	TRBD1	TRBJ2-5	CASSVRAGGWFWETQYF	TGTGCCAGCAGCGTAAGGGCAGGGGGCTGGTTTTGGGAGACCCAGTACTTC
TRBV11-1	-	-	TRBJ2-3	CASSSRDGRVTDTQYF	TGTGCCAGCAGCTCCCGGGACGGCCGGGTCACAGATACGCAGTATTTT
TRBV28	-	-	TRBJ2-7	CASSPAGSYYEQYF	TGTGCCAGCAGTCCGGCGGGCTCGTACTACGAGCAGTACTTC
TRBV20-1	few	-	TRBJ2-1	CSSATAGQGSNEQFF	TGCAGTTCTGCGACTGCCGGGCAGGGTTCGAATGAGCAGTTCTTC
TRBV6-2/TRBV6-3	few	TRBD2	TRBJ2-1	CASSYGGLGRSNSGINEQFF	TGTGCCAGCAGTTACGGAGGCTTGGGTCGCTCTAATAGCGGGATCAATGAGCAGTTCTTC
TRBV15	many	-	TRBJ2-7	CATSRDRLRLSSYEQYF	TGTGCCACCAGCAGAGATCGTCTGAGACTCAGCTCCTACGAGCAGTACTTC
TRBV7-2	many	TRBD1	TRBJ2-5	CASSQDRAQETQYF	TGTGCCAGCAGCCAAGACAGGGCCCAAGAGACCCAGTACTTC
TRBV20-1	once	TRBD2	TRBJ2-3	CSAAIAGGSTDTQYF	TGCAGTGCTGCAATAGCGGGAGGGAGCACAGATACGCAGTATTTT
TRBV7-2	many	TRBD1	TRBJ2-1	CASSLDRSNEQFF	TGTGCCAGCAGTTTGGACAGGAGCAATGAGCAGTTCTTC
TRBV12-3/TRBV12-4	-	-	TRBJ2-7	CASSLGGGLPYEQYF	TGTGCCAGCAGTTTAGGCGGCGGCCTACCCTACGAGCAGTACTTC
TRBV20-1	-	-	TRBJ1-1	CSARVGRTEAFF	TGCAGTGCTAGAGTAGGGCGGACTGAAGCTTTCTTT
TRBV20-1	-	TRBD2	TRBJ2-7	CGWTSGFYEQYF	TGCGGGTGGACTAGCGGATTCTACGAGCAGTACTTC
TRBV7-9	few	TRBD1	TRBJ2-2	CAMTGTATNTGELFF	TGTGCCATGACCGGGACAGCTACGAACACCGGGGAGCTGTTTTTT
TRBV27	-	-	TRBJ1-6	CASSLWPEGGALHF	TGTGCCAGCAGTTTATGGCCAGAAGGAGGGGCCCTCCACTTT
TRBV28	-	TRBD1	TRBJ2-3	CASSEMTGDADTQYF	TGTGCCAGCAGTGAGATGACAGGGGACGCAGATACGCAGTATTTT
TRBV7-2	-	-	TRBJ2-3	CASSSRGSSTDTQYF	TGTGCCAGCAGCTCTCGGGGGTCTAGCACAGATACGCAGTATTTT
TRBV2	few	-	TRBJ2-7	CASSNTVGLFEQYF	TGTGCCAGCAGTAACACCGTGGGGCTATTCGAGCAGTACTTC